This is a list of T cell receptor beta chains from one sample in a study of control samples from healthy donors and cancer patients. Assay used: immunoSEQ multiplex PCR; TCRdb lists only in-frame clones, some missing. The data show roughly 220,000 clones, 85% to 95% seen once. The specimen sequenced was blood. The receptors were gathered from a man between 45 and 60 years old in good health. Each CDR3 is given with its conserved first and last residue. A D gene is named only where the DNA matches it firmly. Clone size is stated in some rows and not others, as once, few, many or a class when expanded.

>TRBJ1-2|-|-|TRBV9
TGTGCCAGCAGCGTAGATCCGGACTATGGCTACACCTTC
CASSVDPDYGYTF
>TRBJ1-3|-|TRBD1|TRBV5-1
TGCGCCAGCAGCGCGGACAGGATTAGCTCTGGAAACACCATATATTTT
CASSADRISSGNTIYF
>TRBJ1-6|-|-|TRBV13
TGTGCCAGCAACCTAGGGGGGGGAGCACCCCTCCACTTT
CASNLGGGAPLHF
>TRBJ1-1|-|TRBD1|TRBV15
TGTGCCACCAGCAGAGGGGGACAGGTAAACACTGAAGCTTTCTTT
CATSRGGQVNTEAFF
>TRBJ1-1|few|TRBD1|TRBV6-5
TGTGCCAGCAGTTCCCCAGGACAGGGCGGGACTGAAGCTTTCTTT
CASSSPGQGGTEAFF
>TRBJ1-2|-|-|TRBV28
TGTGCCAGCAGTTTTGTCCAATATGGCTACACCTTC
CASSFVQYGYTF
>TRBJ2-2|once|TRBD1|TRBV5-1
TGCGCCAGCAGCAGGACAGGGGTAGACACCGGGGAGCTGTTTTTT
CASSRTGVDTGELFF
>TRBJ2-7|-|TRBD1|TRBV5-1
TGCGCCAGCAGCACCGGGACAGGTCTGTACGAGCAGTACTTC
CASSTGTGLYEQYF
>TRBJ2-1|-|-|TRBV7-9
TGTGCCAGCAGCCCCCAGCGGAACTCATACAATGAGCAGTTCTTC
CASSPQRNSYNEQFF
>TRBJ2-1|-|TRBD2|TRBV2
TGTGCCAGCACCGGACTAGCGGGGGGTGAGCAGTTCTTC
CASTGLAGGEQFF
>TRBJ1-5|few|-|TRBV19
TGTGCCAGTAGTATGTCAGGCGGGCCCCAGCATTTT
CASSMSGGPQHF
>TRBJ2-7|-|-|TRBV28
TGTGCCAGCAGTTTAGGTATTAGTTGGTACGAGCAGTACTTC
CASSLGISWYEQYF
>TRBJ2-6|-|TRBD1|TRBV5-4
TGTGCCAGCAGCTTAGGGGGCAGCCGAAGAGGGGCCAACGTCCTGACTTTC
CASSLGGSRRGANVLTF